The 26 T cell receptor beta chains listed next were all sequenced from one sample in a study of radiotherapy plus CTLA-4 blockade in lung cancer. Repertoires were generated with immunoSEQ multiplex PCR, while TCRdb's copy carries only in-frame clones and drops some. The sample lists 85,000 to 90,000 clones; about two thirds were seen once. The specimen was peripheral blood, collected from a patient treated with radiotherapy plus ipilimumab. The receptors shown here come from a human donor with non-small cell lung cancer that progressed on radiotherapy plus ipilimumab.

The chain uses TRBV30 and TRBJ1-2; 8 positions match TRBD1. CDR1 GTSNPN and CDR2 SVGIG come from the germline V gene (reference sequence). The CDR3 runs to 14 residues. After removal of 4 bases from V and 2 bases from J, the junction contained 6 bases not matched to a gene. This CDR3 reads CAWMKDRENYGYTF. CDR3 DNA: TGTGCCTGGATGAAGGACAGGGAAAACTATGGCTACACCTTC.

The V and J genes are TRBV18 and TRBJ1-5; 7 positions agree with TRBD1. Germline V gene sequence: CDR1 KGHSH, CDR2 LQKENI. The V and J ends lost 2 bases and 1 base, in that order; junction bases with no gene match: 2. The CDR3 contains 15 residues. In DNA form, the CDR3 reads TGTGCCAGCTCACCATCGACAGGGAGCAATCAGCCCCAGCATTTT. Amino acid sequence: CASSPSTGSNQPQHF.

This clone was observed a handful of times. The rearrangement links TRBV9 to TRBJ1-1; 7 bases fit TRBD1. Germline lookup yields CDR1 SGDLS and CDR2 YYNGEE. There are 13 residues in the CDR3. The V and J ends lost 0 bases and 10 bases, in that order; junction bases with no gene match: 6. CDR3 bases: TGTGCCAGCAGCGTAGAACAGGGGTCGCCAGCTTTCTTT. Translation gives CASSVEQGSPAFF. The full variable domain, in which reference TRBV9 and TRBJ1-1 provide the parts outside the CDR3, is DSGVTQTPKHLITATGQRVTLRCSPRSGDLSVYWYQQSLDQGLQFLIQYYNGEERAKGNILERFSAQQFPDLHSELNLSSLELGDSALYFCASSVEQGSPAFFGQGTRLTVV.

This clone showed up just once. V gene TRBV2 combines with J gene TRBJ1-1; D uncertain. V was shortened by 4 bases and J by 1 base, with 16 bases between the two germline ends. The CDR3 spans 16 residues. Germline V gives CDR1 SNHLY, CDR2 FYNNEI. As DNA, the CDR3 is TGTGCCAGCAGTGCCTGGAGACGGGGAGGGAACACTGAAGCTTTCTTT. Translation gives CASSAWRRGGNTEAFF.

This clone has a single count. This rearrangement joins TRBV6-1 to TRBJ2-5; possible D gene TRBD2, 5 bases. This CDR3 has 15 amino acids. The V gene's germline CDR1 is MNHNS and CDR2 SASEGT. V lost 4 bases and J lost 5, with 17 bases in between. CDR3 DNA: TGTGCCAGCAGTGTGTACGGTTACTCGGGGGAGACCCAGTACTTC. Translated, it gives CASSVYGYSGETQYF.

The rearrangement uses TRBV4-1 and TRBJ1-2; D remains unclear. Deletions cut 4 bases from V and 0 bases from J, with 18 bases between. The CDR3 sequence is 17 residues long. Germline lookup yields CDR1 MGHRA and CDR2 YSYEKL. This CDR3 reads CASSPSAGTQPNYGYTF. Written as DNA, the CDR3 is TGCGCCAGCAGCCCGTCCGCGGGAACGCAGCCTAACTATGGCTACACCTTC.

The gene calls are TRBV5-4 and TRBJ2-1; 8 nucleotides align to TRBD1. Germline values: CDR1 SGHNT, CDR2 YYREEE (reference sequence). Trimming took 3 bases from V and 0 from J; bases not matched to a gene: 5. This CDR3 is 16 amino acids long. CDR3 sequence (DNA): TGTGCCAGCAGCTCCCGGACAGGGAGCTCCTACAATGAGCAGTTCTTC. This encodes CASSSRTGSSYNEQFF.

Of note for this clone: The junction departs from the called germline gene at one end, perhaps through a read error. The CDR3 DNA reads as TGTGCCAGCAGTCTAGGGACAGGGAACGCCGGGGAGCTGTTTTTT. This gives the protein CASSLGTGNAGELFF. J is TRBJ2-2 and V is TRBV28, with TRBD1 matching 9 bases. The CDR3 contains 15 residues. Germline CDR1 reads MDHEN; CDR2 reads SYDVKM.

The CDR3 DNA follows: TGTGCCAGCAGCTTATTTAGCGGGGGCACAGATACGCAGTATTTT. It is translated as CASSLFSGGTDTQYF. This sequence joins TRBV7-3 and TRBJ2-3; 8 positions agree with TRBD2. CDR1 is SGHTA and CDR2 is FQGTGA in the germline V gene. The CDR3 runs to 15 residues. The V gene end was trimmed by 2 bases and the J gene end by 1 base; junction bases not matched to a gene: 2.

The chain combines TRBV11-3 with TRBJ2-1; D is perhaps TRBD1 (5 bases). Trimming shortened V by 1 base and J by 0 bases, and 19 bases separated the two germline ends. This CDR3 contains 19 residues. In germline, CDR1 is SGHNT, CDR2 YENEEA. The CDR3 reads CASSLARDGRAHSYNEQFF. In DNA, the CDR3 is TGTGCCAGCAGCTTAGCTAGGGATGGCAGGGCCCACTCCTACAATGAGCAGTTCTTC.

V usage is TRBV30 and J usage is TRBJ2-7; a weak D match, TRBD1 (6 bases). Germline CDR1 and CDR2: GTSNPN and SVGIG (reference sequence). V was clipped by 1 base and J by 6 bases, with 16 bases between them. CDR3 length: 14 amino acids. For the CDR3, the DNA is TGTGCCTGGAGTGGTCTTAACAGGGTAGGCGAGCAGTACTTC. Protein product: CAWSGLNRVGEQYF. The complete variable domain, with remaining parts taken from reference TRBV30 and TRBJ2-7, reads SQTIHQWPATLVQPVGSPLSLECTVEGTSNPNLYWYRQAAGRGLQLLFYSVGIGQISSEVPQNLSASRPQDRQFILSSKKLLLSDSGFYLCAWSGLNRVGEQYFGPGTRLTVT.

This sequence joins TRBV5-1 and TRBJ2-7; D call uncertain. Trimming cost V 0 bases and J 5 bases, with 15 bases left between them. The CDR3 is made up of 15 amino acids. Germline lookup yields CDR1 SGHRS and CDR2 YFSETQ. The CDR3 loop is CASSLASGLRDEQYF. DNA of the CDR3: TGCGCCAGCAGCTTGGCCTCCGGGCTTCGGGACGAGCAGTACTTC.

The sample holds one count of this clone. This chain joins TRBV14 and TRBJ2-7; D is possibly TRBD1 (5 bases). The CDR3 consists of 16 residues. Germline-derived CDR1 and CDR2 are SGHDN and FVKESK. The ends were cut back, 0 bases at V and 2 bases at J, with 14 bases in the middle. CDR3 residues: CASSQDPYTGPYEQYF. CDR3 in DNA: TGTGCCAGCAGCCAAGATCCCTATACAGGCCCCTACGAGCAGTACTTC.

This clone has more than one count but fewer than ten. This chain connects TRBV6-6 to TRBJ2-7, with D possibly matching TRBD1 (6 bases). Germline CDR1 is MNHNY and CDR2 is SVGAGI (reference sequence). V was clipped by 10 bases and J by 4 bases, with 11 bases between them. This CDR3 region has 11 residues. CDR3 in DNA: TGTGCCACCAGGACAGTTTACGAGCAGTACTTC. This sequence encodes CATRTVYEQYF.

The V and J genes are TRBV28 and TRBJ1-2; no clear D gene. CDR3 length: 16 amino acids. The ends were cut back, 5 bases at V and 2 bases at J, with 18 bases in the middle. Per the germline V gene, CDR1 is MDHEN and CDR2 is SYDVKM. The CDR3 region has the DNA TGTGCCAGCAGTACCCTTCACGGACGGGAGAACTATGGCTACACCTTC. Amino acid sequence: CASSTLHGRENYGYTF.

This clone was counted once. The chain joins TRBV7-9 to TRBJ1-2; perhaps TRBD1 as D (5 bases). The germline CDR1 and CDR2 sequences are SEHNR and FQNEAQ (reference sequence). V shed 5 bases and J shed 2 bases, with 15 bases lying between them. The CDR3 is 15 residues long. CDR3 in amino acids: CASSQVGGSNYGYTF. CDR3 nucleotides: TGTGCCAGCAGCCAGGTGGGGGGTTCGAACTATGGCTACACCTTC. The whole variable domain, filled in from reference TRBV7-9 and TRBJ1-2, reads DTGVSQNPRHKITKRGQNVTFRCDPISEHNRLYWYRQTLGQGPEFLTYFQNEAQLEKSRLLSDRFSAERPKGSFSTLEIQRTEQGDSAMYLCASSQVGGSNYGYTFGSGTRLTVV.

This clone was seen a handful of times. V usage is TRBV5-4 and J usage is TRBJ1-6; TRBD1 aligns across 10 bases. Germline V gene data show CDR1 as SGHNT and CDR2 as YYREEE (reference sequence). CDR3 length: 15 amino acids. J gave up 7 bases and V 4 bases, and 5 bases lay outside the gene matches. DNA for the CDR3: TGTGCCAGCAGCCCGGGGGGACAGGGGAATTCACCCCTCCACTTT. Translation gives CASSPGGQGNSPLHF.

This clone was detected a few times. The chain employs TRBV28 and TRBJ2-5; D ambiguous. The CDR3 loop spans 12 amino acids. CDR1 and CDR2 from the germline V gene are MDHEN and SYDVKM. The germline V and J ends were trimmed by 6 bases and 5 bases, with 10 bases remaining between them. The chain's CDR3 is CASRHLAETQYF. CDR3 coding DNA: TGTGCCAGCAGGCATTTGGCGGAGACCCAGTACTTC.

Written as DNA, the CDR3 is TGTGCCAGCAGCGCCGGGGGGCATCCCTCTGGGGCCAACGTCCTGACTTTC. Translated, it gives CASSAGGHPSGANVLTF. The V call is TRBV9, the J call TRBJ2-6, with D tentatively TRBD2 (7 bases). CDR1 and CDR2 from the germline V gene are SGDLS and YYNGEE. The length of the CDR3 is 17 residues. V lost 3 bases, J lost 0 bases, and 13 bases lay in between.

J is TRBJ2-1 and V is TRBV27; 7 nucleotides align to TRBD2. This CDR3 has 15 residues. With V trimmed by 5 bases and J by 0 bases, 4 bases remained unmatched. Germline lookup yields CDR1 MNHEY and CDR2 SMNVEV (reference sequence). The CDR3 DNA is TGTGCCAGCAGTCCTAGCGGAGGCTCCTACAATGAGCAGTTCTTC. Its protein is CASSPSGGSYNEQFF.

V usage is TRBV28 and J usage is TRBJ2-6; D is perhaps TRBD2 (5 bases). V lost 1 base and J lost 4, with 14 bases in between. The CDR3 runs to 17 residues. Germline lookup yields CDR1 MDHEN and CDR2 SYDVKM. DNA of the CDR3: TGTGCCAGCAGTTTATACCGGGATCTCGGAGGGGCCAACGTCCTGACTTTC. It yields the protein CASSLYRDLGGANVLTF.

V gene TRBV6-1 combines with J gene TRBJ2-7; the match to TRBD1 covers 9 bases. This CDR3 spans 15 amino acids. Unmatched junction bases numbered 11, after V lost 8 bases and J lost 3 bases. Germline-derived CDR1 and CDR2 are MNHNS and SASEGT. The CDR3: CASSLEGQGVYEQYF. For the CDR3, the DNA is TGTGCCAGCTCCCTAGAGGGACAGGGAGTCTACGAGCAGTACTTC.

This clone was observed a few times. The chain joins TRBV2 to TRBJ2-4, with 14 bases matching TRBD2. Germline V gene lookup returns CDR1 SNHLY and CDR2 FYNNEI. V lost 6 bases and J lost 6; bases outside the gene matches: 1. This CDR3 is 14 amino acids long. CDR3 region: CASRGLAGVNIQYF. For the CDR3, the DNA is TGTGCCAGCAGGGGACTAGCGGGAGTAAACATTCAGTACTTC.

The rearrangement uses TRBV18 and TRBJ2-5, with 7 bases aligning to TRBD1. The V segment lost 3 bases and the J segment 5 bases; nucleotides outside the gene matches: 6. The CDR3 spans 14 residues. Per the germline V gene, CDR1 is KGHSH and CDR2 is LQKENI. CDR3 amino acids: CASSPPTGRETQYF. DNA of the CDR3: TGTGCCAGCTCACCCCCGACAGGGCGCGAGACCCAGTACTTC.

As DNA, the CDR3 is TGTGCCAGCAGCTTGGAGCCGACCTCAGATACGCAGTATTTT. Translation: CASSLEPTSDTQYF. This chain links TRBV5-6 with TRBJ2-3; D unclear. Trimming stripped 0 bases from V and 4 bases from J, with 9 bases between. The CDR3 has 14 residues. Germline V gives CDR1 SGHDT, CDR2 YYEEEE.

V is TRBV9 and J is TRBJ1-1, with D possibly matching TRBD1 (6 bases). This CDR3 comprises 14 residues. The V and J ends lost 0 bases and 6 bases respectively, with 12 bases between them. Germline CDR1 is SGDLS and CDR2 is YYNGEE. The CDR3 loop is CASSVAGGASEAFF. CDR3 DNA sequence: TGTGCCAGCAGCGTAGCGGGGGGCGCCTCTGAAGCTTTCTTT.